This T cell receptor (beta chain) was retrieved from a study of cytomegalovirus exposure and HLA in healthy donors. Study observations and caveats: The study had only CMV serostatus as immune exposure information. CMV antigen specificity of a few CMV-associated chains was confirmed in vitro.

Amplification used 60 Vbeta primers and 13 Jbeta primers. This table comes from immunoSEQ multiplex PCR, and its TCRdb copy is limited to in-frame clones, with some not included. This table holds about 130,000 clones, 70% to 80% found once. Comment on this clone: Its target is unknown.

Germline V gene sequence: CDR1 MNHNS, CDR2 SASEGT. This CDR3 is built from 14 residues. Losses at the gene ends were 7 bases for V and 0 bases for J; bases not matched to a gene: 5. Sequenced input: PBMCs. The sequence came from a woman aged 55-70 years in good health and CMV-seropositive. The chain joins TRBV6-1 to TRBJ2-5; TRBD1 agrees at 7 bases. The CDR3 loop is CASTLTGYQETQYF. The CDR3 DNA follows: TGTGCCAGCACCCTGACAGGGTACCAAGAGACCCAGTACTTC.